This TCR beta chain was observed in a study of graft-versus-host responses after intestinal transplantation. Study information: All recipients were given anti-thymocyte globulin induction, and tacrolimus and steroids were then administered for roughly three years.

Broader study findings: GvH clones were identified in recipient marrow, with some first appearing in ileum or blood.

Some clones are missing from TCRdb's copy, which holds only in-frame ones; the method was immunoSEQ multiplex PCR. The profile shows about 78,000 clones, around 90% of them singletons. With respect to this clone: Its antigen remains unidentified.

Trimming left V 2 bases short and J 8 bases short, with 19 bases between. Germline V CDR1 and CDR2: GTSNPN, SVGIG (reference sequence). This CDR3 contains 15 residues. The sequencing used unstimulated CD8+ T cells sorted from spleen or lymph node cells, collected before transplant. The origin of this receptor is a human donor who was the organ donor for an intestinal transplant. This sequence joins TRBV30 and TRBJ2-1; TRBD2 is a possible D gene (5 bases). The CDR3 is CAWSPVGELGDEQFF. The CDR3 DNA is TGTGCCTGGAGTCCAGTCGGGGAGTTGGGCGATGAGCAGTTCTTC.